This T cell receptor (beta chain) was observed in a study of cytomegalovirus exposure and HLA in healthy donors. For the study at large: Earlier work reported approximately 100 million unique TCR beta sequences from 150 million to 200 million T cells. The early release's HLA-typed donors yielded 78 million or so unique TCRs. Study conclusions and caveats: When a later analysis compared HLA-associated TCR beta chains with equally common others, the HLA-associated chains turned out to be more clonally expanded and to have lower generation probabilities. A cluster of highly shared sequence variants was likely a sequencing artifact.

Vbeta (60) and Jbeta (13) primers were used in the PCR. Clones were read by immunoSEQ multiplex PCR, and TCRdb kept only the in-frame ones, dropping some. Of approximately 180,000 clones in the sample, over 60% were seen once. This clone was seen just once. Its target is unknown. The J segment lost 3 bases and the V segment lost 4 bases, leaving 3 bases of the junction unmatched. The CDR3 totals 14 residues. CDR1 is SGHRS, CDR2 YFSETQ, per germline. The gene calls are TRBV5-1 and TRBJ1-5; 8 nucleotides agree with TRBD1. Sequencing was performed on PBMCs. The origin of this receptor is a woman aged 40 to 55 in good health and CMV-seronegative. The CDR3 protein is CASSPGQVNQPQHF. CDR3 in DNA: TGCGCCAGCAGCCCGGGACAGGTCAATCAGCCCCAGCATTTT.